Following are 21 T cell receptor beta chains from one sample sequenced in a study of OX40 agonist ivuxolimab in advanced cancers. This table comes from immunoSEQ multiplex PCR, and its TCRdb copy is limited to in-frame clones, with some not included. The table has about 81,000 clones, around four fifths seen once. Material: CD4+ or CD8+ T cells sorted from blood, obtained in a trial of the OX40 agonist ivuxolimab. The source of these receptors is an adult with an advanced solid tumor such as melanoma, head and neck, liver or kidney cancer.

The gene calls are TRBV7-9 and TRBJ2-7; unclear D gene. The CDR3 contains 13 residues. Looked up from germline, CDR1 is SEHNR and CDR2 is FQNEAQ (reference sequence). V was clipped by 0 bases and J by 5 bases, with 8 bases between them. The CDR3 is CASSLAFHHEQYF. The CDR3 bases are TGTGCCAGCAGCTTAGCGTTTCACCACGAGCAGTACTTC.

J is TRBJ2-3 and V is TRBV6-5; 8 nucleotides match TRBD2. Germline CDR1 is MNHEY and CDR2 is SVGAGI. V dropped 2 bases and J dropped 9; count of bases not matched to a gene: 10. This CDR3 has 15 residues. CDR3 bases: TGTGCCAGCAGTTACGAAGCAGGCGGGAGGCTCACGCAGTATTTT. Translated: CASSYEAGGRLTQYF.

This chain connects TRBV7-9 to TRBJ2-3; possible D gene TRBD1, 6 bases. Trimming shortened V by 2 bases and J by 2 bases, and 11 bases separated the two germline ends. CDR3 length: 15 amino acids. CDR1 and CDR2 (germline): SEHNR, FQNEAQ (reference sequence). This chain's CDR3 is CASSLRQANTDTQYF. CDR3 bases: TGTGCCAGCAGCTTACGACAGGCCAACACAGATACGCAGTATTTT. Full variable domain (outside the CDR3, taken from reference TRBV7-9 and TRBJ2-3): DTGVSQNPRHKITKRGQNVTFRCDPISEHNRLYWYRQTLGQGPEFLTYFQNEAQLEKSRLLSDRFSAERPKGSFSTLEIQRTEQGDSAMYLCASSLRQANTDTQYFGPGTRLTVL.

The chain links TRBV28 to TRBJ2-1; a weak D match, TRBD2 (6 bases). Germline CDR1 MDHEN, CDR2 SYDVKM. V was cut by 5 bases and J by 6 bases, with 14 bases left in between. The CDR3 totals 14 residues. The CDR3 here is CASSDGEDRNEQFF. CDR3 nucleotide sequence: TGTGCCAGCAGTGACGGGGAGGACCGCAATGAGCAGTTCTTC.

The count of this clone is one. The chain has TRBV6-1 and TRBJ2-3; 11 bases are a match to TRBD2. CDR3 length: 17 residues. The junction had 10 bases not matched to a gene; V was cut back by 3 bases and J by 5 bases. Germline CDR1 and CDR2: MNHNS and SASEGT. CDR3 nucleotide sequence: TGTGCCAGCAGTGAGCCCACGGAGACTAGCGGGAAAGATACGCAGTATTTT. It specifies CASSEPTETSGKDTQYF.

This chain's CDR3 is CASSFTPGTGGETQYF. The CDR3 DNA follows: TGTGCCAGCAGCTTTACGCCGGGGACAGGGGGAGAGACCCAGTACTTC. The chain links TRBV11-1 to TRBJ2-5; 11 bases align to TRBD1. This CDR3 comprises 16 residues. Germline values: CDR1 SGHAT, CDR2 FQDESV (reference sequence). Germline trimming cut 3 bases from V and 4 bases from J; bases unmatched to any gene: 7.

This chain joins TRBV29-1 and TRBJ1-2, with 7 bases identical to TRBD1. This CDR3 spans 18 amino acids. Unmatched junction bases numbered 20, after V lost 3 bases and J lost 4 bases. Germline-derived CDR1 and CDR2 are SQVTM and ANQGSEA. The CDR3 coding sequence is TGCAGCGTTGATTATGGAACGGGACAGTTCAGCTCCTCCTATGGCTACACCTTC. Residues: CSVDYGTGQFSSSYGYTF.

The rearrangement uses TRBV4-3 and TRBJ2-7; no reliable D call. Germline values: CDR1 LGHNA, CDR2 YSLEER. V shed 0 bases and J shed 6 bases, with 6 bases lying between them. The length of the CDR3 is 12 residues. CDR3 protein: CASSQDLREQYF. The CDR3 nucleotides are TGCGCCAGCAGCCAAGATCTGCGCGAGCAGTACTTC.

V usage is TRBV6-5 and J usage is TRBJ1-1; unclear D gene. In germline, CDR1 is MNHEY, CDR2 SVGAGI. V lost 6 bases to trimming and J lost 4 bases, with 15 bases between them. CDR3 size: 14 residues. DNA for the CDR3: TGTGCCAGCAGCCTGAGTCTGGGCACCACTGAAGCTTTCTTT. Translated, it gives CASSLSLGTTEAFF.

There are a few counts of this clone. The chain couples TRBV4-1 to TRBJ2-1; the match to TRBD1 covers 7 bases. The junction had 2 bases not matched to a gene; V was cut back by 3 bases and J by 0 bases. This CDR3 has 15 amino acids. Germline V gene lookup returns CDR1 MGHRA and CDR2 YSYEKL. The CDR3 reads CASSQDRSSYNEQFF. CDR3 bases: TGCGCCAGCAGCCAGGACAGGAGCTCCTACAATGAGCAGTTCTTC.

This chain joins TRBV2 and TRBJ1-6; 7 positions match TRBD1. The ends lost 5 bases at V and 6 bases at J; junction bases unmatched: 13. From germline, CDR1 is SNHLY and CDR2 FYNNEI. The CDR3 totals 17 residues. CDR3 nucleotide sequence: TGTGCCAGCAGTCTACGTCAGACAGGGACAAGTAATTCACCCCTCCACTTT. Translation gives CASSLRQTGTSNSPLHF.

V is TRBV19 and J is TRBJ1-4, with D unclear. V was trimmed by 6 bases and J by 1 base, leaving 12 bases between them. CDR3 size: 15 residues. The germline CDR1 and CDR2 sequences are LNHDA and SQIVND (reference sequence). CDR3: CASRSGIRTNEKLFF. The CDR3 coding sequence is TGTGCCAGTAGATCCGGGATCAGAACTAATGAAAAACTGTTTTTT.

This clone was seen only once. As DNA, the CDR3 is TGTGCCACCCTAAGGGACAGGGCCCTGTACGAGCAGTACTTC. As protein: CATLRDRALYEQYF. The rearrangement links TRBV27 to TRBJ2-7, with 9 bases matching TRBD1. The CDR3 runs to 14 residues. In germline, CDR1 is MNHEY, CDR2 SMNVEV (reference sequence). J gave up 4 bases and V 10 bases, and 11 bases lay outside the gene matches.

About this clone: The CDR3 does not end in the conserved phenylalanine or tryptophan, so this is likely a read error. No DNA is shown, since the ends of the CDR3 on it are uncertain; the CDR3 is the one TCRdb lists. The gene calls are TRBV4-3 and TRBJ2-7; the tabulated D call, TRBD1, remains unverified against the DNA. The length of the CDR3 is 8 amino acids, counting both ends. Germline values: CDR1 LGHNA, CDR2 YSLEER. This CDR3 reads CASSHTGN.

The rearrangement uses TRBV23-1 and TRBJ2-1; D not resolved. TRBV23-1 is recorded as an ORF, its role being uncertain. Trimming stripped 10 bases from V and 4 bases from J, with 14 bases between. The CDR3 has 13 amino acids. The CDR3 DNA is TGCGCCACCCTCCCCCACGGTTACAATGAGCAGTTCTTC. Translating gives CATLPHGYNEQFF.

The V call is TRBV28, the J call TRBJ1-1; no clear D gene. Trimming pared 4 bases from V and 2 bases from J, leaving 8 bases between. The length of the CDR3 is 13 residues. The germline CDR1 and CDR2 sequences are MDHEN and SYDVKM. The CDR3 protein is CASSSPINTEAFF. The CDR3, as DNA: TGTGCCAGCAGTTCTCCCATCAACACTGAAGCTTTCTTT.

The genes are TRBV2 and TRBJ2-7; the match to TRBD2 covers 7 bases. The germline gives CDR1 SNHLY, CDR2 FYNNEI. This CDR3 has 17 amino acids. V was pared by 3 bases and J by 4 bases, with 15 bases of the junction left unmatched. The CDR3 loop reads CASSDTVVGGRGYEQYF. The CDR3 DNA reads TGTGCCAGCAGTGATACAGTGGTGGGCGGGAGAGGGTACGAGCAGTACTTC.

The V call is TRBV7-3, the J call TRBJ2-2; D uncertain. The germline CDR1 and CDR2 sequences are SGHTA and FQGTGA. Trimming removed 6 bases from V and 3 bases from J, with 11 bases in between. This CDR3 contains 14 residues. CDR3 in DNA: TGTGCCAGCAGTTTGACACCTTACACCGGGGAGCTGTTTTTT. Protein sequence: CASSLTPYTGELFF.

V is TRBV19 and J is TRBJ1-2; the D gene is possibly TRBD1 (6 bases). The CDR3 contains 15 residues. Germline loops: CDR1 LNHDA, CDR2 SQIVND (reference sequence). Trimming removed 3 bases at V and 3 bases at J, with 14 bases between. The CDR3 coding sequence is TGTGCCAGTAGTATTTTTGGGACATATGACTATGGCTACACCTTC. The encoded protein is CASSIFGTYDYGYTF.

In nucleotides, the CDR3 is TGCGCCTGCCAAGGACTAGAAAAGGCCCAGTACTTC. It translates to CACQGLEKAQYF. The chain recombines TRBV10-2 with TRBJ2-5, with 7 positions matching TRBD2. After removal of 11 bases from V and 9 bases from J, the junction contained 12 bases not matched to a gene. The V gene's germline CDR1 is WSHSY and CDR2 SAAADI. This CDR3 is 12 amino acids long.

This clone was counted a few times. J is TRBJ1-1 and V is TRBV5-1, with D possibly TRBD1 on 6 matching bases. The CDR3 covers 16 residues. Between the trimmed V and J ends, which lost 1 base and 3 bases, there was a span of 16 bases. Germline V gene lookup returns CDR1 SGHRS and CDR2 YFSETQ. Here the CDR3 reads CASSLMSGGRDTEAFF. CDR3 nucleotides: TGCGCCAGCAGCTTGATGTCCGGGGGCAGGGACACTGAAGCTTTCTTT.